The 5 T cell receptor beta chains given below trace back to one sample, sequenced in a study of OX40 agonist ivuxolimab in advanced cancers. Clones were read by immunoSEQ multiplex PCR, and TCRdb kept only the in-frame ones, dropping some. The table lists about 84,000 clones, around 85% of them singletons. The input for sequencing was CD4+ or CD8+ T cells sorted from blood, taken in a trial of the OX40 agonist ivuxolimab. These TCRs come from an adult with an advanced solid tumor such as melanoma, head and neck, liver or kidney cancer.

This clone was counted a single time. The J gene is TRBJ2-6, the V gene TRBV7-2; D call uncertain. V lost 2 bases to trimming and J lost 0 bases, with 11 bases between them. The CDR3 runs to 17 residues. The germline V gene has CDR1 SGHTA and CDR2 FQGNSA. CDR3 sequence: CASSLRIESSGANVLTF. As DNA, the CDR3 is TGTGCCAGCAGCTTAAGGATTGAAAGCTCTGGGGCCAACGTCCTGACTTTC. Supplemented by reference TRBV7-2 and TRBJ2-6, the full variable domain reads GAGVSQSPSNKVTEKGKDVELRCDPISGHTALYWYRQSLGQGLEFLIYFQGNSAPDKSGLPSDRFSAERTGGSVSTLTIQRTQQEDSAVYLCASSLRIESSGANVLTFGAGSRLTVL.

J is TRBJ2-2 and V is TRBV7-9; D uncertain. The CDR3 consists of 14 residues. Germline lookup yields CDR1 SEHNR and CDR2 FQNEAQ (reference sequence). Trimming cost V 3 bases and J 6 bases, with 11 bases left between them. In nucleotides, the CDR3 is TGTGCCAGCAGCTTTTGGGCCCGAGCCGGGGAGCTGTTTTTT. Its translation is CASSFWARAGELFF.

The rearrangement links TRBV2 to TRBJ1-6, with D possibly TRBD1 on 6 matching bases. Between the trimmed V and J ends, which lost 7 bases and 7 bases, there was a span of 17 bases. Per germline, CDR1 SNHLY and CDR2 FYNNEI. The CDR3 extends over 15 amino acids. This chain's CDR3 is CASKWGRGQNSPLHF. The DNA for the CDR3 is TGTGCCAGCAAGTGGGGCAGGGGCCAGAATTCACCCCTCCACTTT.

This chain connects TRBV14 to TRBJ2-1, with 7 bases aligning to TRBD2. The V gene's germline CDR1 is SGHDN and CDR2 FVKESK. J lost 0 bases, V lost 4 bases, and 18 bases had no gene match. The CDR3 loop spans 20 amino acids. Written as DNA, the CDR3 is TGTGCCAGCAGCCTAAGGAAAAGCGGGGCCAATGAAATCTCCTACAATGAGCAGTTCTTC. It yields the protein CASSLRKSGANEISYNEQFF.

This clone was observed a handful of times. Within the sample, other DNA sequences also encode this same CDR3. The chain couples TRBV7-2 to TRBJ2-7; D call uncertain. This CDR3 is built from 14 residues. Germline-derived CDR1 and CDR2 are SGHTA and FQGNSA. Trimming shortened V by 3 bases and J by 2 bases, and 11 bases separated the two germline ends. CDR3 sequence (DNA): TGTGCCAGCAGCTTTGGAACGAGAACCTACGAGCAGTACTTC. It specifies CASSFGTRTYEQYF.